The T cell receptor (beta chain) under discussion was sequenced for a study of blood T cell repertoires in COVID-19. Clones were read by immunoSEQ multiplex PCR, and TCRdb kept only the in-frame ones, dropping some. Of some 320,000 clones in the sample, 90% were seen once. Germline CDR1 and CDR2: SGHNT and YYREEE (reference sequence). The V and J ends lost 6 bases and 1 base respectively, with 10 bases between them. This CDR3 has 14 residues. Sequences were obtained from PBMCs or T cells enriched from blood (not recorded which). The receptor was isolated from a man between 60 and 75 years old who had recovered from COVID-19. The chain combines TRBV5-4 with TRBJ2-2, with D possibly being TRBD1 (6 bases). The CDR3 here is CASKQGGNTGELFF. The CDR3 DNA is TGTGCCAGCAAACAGGGCGGGAACACCGGGGAGCTGTTTTTT.